This T cell receptor beta chain was observed in a study of cytomegalovirus exposure and HLA in healthy donors. Looking at the study overall: Earlier, roughly 180 million T cells were analyzed, and over 95 million unique TCR beta sequences were found among them.

The CDR3 extends over 14 amino acids. V lost 7 bases to trimming and J lost 4 bases; unmatched junction nucleotides: 8. The germline V gene encodes CDR1 MNHEY and CDR2 SVGAGI. As for this clone: The antigen remains undetermined.

Study-wide findings and caveats: Researchers counted 180 or so TCR beta chains as cytomegalovirus-associated.

60 Vbeta and 13 Jbeta primers were used in PCR. Method: immunoSEQ multiplex PCR; TCRdb's copy keeps in-frame clones and lacks some. The table has about 38,000 clones, roughly three quarters seen once. The V and J genes are TRBV6-5 and TRBJ1-1; the match to TRBD1 covers 8 bases. Sequencing input: PBMCs. The origin of this receptor is a man aged 25 to 45 in good health and CMV-seronegative. CDR3 residues: CASTRGPRGTEAFF. The CDR3 DNA reads TGTGCCAGCACCAGGGGGCCCAGGGGCACTGAAGCTTTCTTT.